The TCR beta chain described here comes from a study of cytomegalovirus exposure and HLA in healthy donors. As for the study in general: Early released data had tens of millions of unique TCRs, all coming from HLA-typed donors. When 398 donors were genotyped, about 81% of them were found to fall in the Caucasian-associated ancestry cluster.

The PCR was carried out with 60 Vbeta primers and 13 Jbeta primers. Clones were read by immunoSEQ multiplex PCR, and TCRdb kept only the in-frame ones, dropping some. The sample lists 95,000 to 150,000 clones; around 80% were seen once. Study-wide points: Specific recognition of CMV antigens was confirmed in vitro for a few chains (all CMV-associated).

On this clone: The antigen remains undetermined.

At the time of sampling, donors were nominally healthy, though unrecorded immune exposures were likely. This CDR3 region has 16 residues. Germline V lookup: CDR1 MNHEY, CDR2 SMNVEV (reference sequence). Trimming cost V 4 bases and J 7 bases, with 22 bases left between them. Source material: PBMCs. The receptor comes from a man over 45 in good health and CMV-seronegative. V and J are TRBV27 and TRBJ1-2, with D perhaps matching TRBD1 (6 bases). CDR3 in amino acids: CASSSSQGEKGFGYTF. In DNA form, the CDR3 reads TGTGCCAGCAGTTCCTCACAGGGCGAAAAGGGGTTTGGCTACACCTTC.